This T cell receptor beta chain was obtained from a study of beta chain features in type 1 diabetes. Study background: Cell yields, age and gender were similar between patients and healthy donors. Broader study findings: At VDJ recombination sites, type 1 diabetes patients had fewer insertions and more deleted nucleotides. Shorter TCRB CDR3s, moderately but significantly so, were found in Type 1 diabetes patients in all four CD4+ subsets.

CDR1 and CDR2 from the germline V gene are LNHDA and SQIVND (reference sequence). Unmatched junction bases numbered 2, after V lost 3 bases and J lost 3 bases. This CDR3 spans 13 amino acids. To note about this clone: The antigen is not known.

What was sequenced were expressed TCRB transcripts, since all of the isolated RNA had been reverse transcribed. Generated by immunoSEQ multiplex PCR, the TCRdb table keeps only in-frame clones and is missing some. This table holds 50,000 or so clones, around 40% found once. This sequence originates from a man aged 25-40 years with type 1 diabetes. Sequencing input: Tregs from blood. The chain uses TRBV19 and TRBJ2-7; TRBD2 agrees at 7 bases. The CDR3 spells CASSIQRDYEQYF. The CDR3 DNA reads TGTGCCAGTAGTATCCAGCGGGACTACGAGCAGTACTTC.